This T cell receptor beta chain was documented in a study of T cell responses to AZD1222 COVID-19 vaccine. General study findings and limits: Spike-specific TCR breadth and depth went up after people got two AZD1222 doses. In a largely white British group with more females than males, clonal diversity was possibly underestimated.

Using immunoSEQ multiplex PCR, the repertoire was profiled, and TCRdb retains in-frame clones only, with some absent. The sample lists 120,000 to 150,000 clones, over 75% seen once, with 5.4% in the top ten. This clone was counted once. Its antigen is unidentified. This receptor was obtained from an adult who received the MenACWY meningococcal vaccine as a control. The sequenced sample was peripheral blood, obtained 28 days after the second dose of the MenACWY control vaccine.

This CDR3 reads CASSLDRGSPLHF. For the CDR3, the DNA is TGTGCCAGCAGCTTAGACAGGGGTTCACCCCTCCACTTT. The J gene is TRBJ1-6, the V gene TRBV11-3; weak D call: TRBD1 (6 bases). The germline V gene encodes CDR1 SGHNT and CDR2 YENEEA. The CDR3 is made up of 13 amino acids. V lost 0 bases, J lost 9 bases, and 6 bases lay in between.